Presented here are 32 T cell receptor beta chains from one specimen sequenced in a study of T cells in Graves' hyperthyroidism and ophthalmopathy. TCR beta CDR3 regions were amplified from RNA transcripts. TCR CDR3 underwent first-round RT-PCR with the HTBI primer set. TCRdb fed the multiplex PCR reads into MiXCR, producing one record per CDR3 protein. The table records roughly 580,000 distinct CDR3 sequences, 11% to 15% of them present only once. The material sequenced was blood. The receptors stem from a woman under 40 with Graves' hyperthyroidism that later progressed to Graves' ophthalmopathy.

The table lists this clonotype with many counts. This CDR3 is CASSLLAGASGELFF. The CDR3, as DNA: TGTGCCAGCAGCCTACTAGCGGGAGCGTCCGGGGAGCTGTTTTTT. The chain couples TRBV11-3 to TRBJ2-2; 11 positions match TRBD2. Per the germline V gene, CDR1 is SGHNT and CDR2 is YENEEA. The V gene end was trimmed by 5 bases and the J gene end by 6 bases; junction bases not matched to a gene: 5. This CDR3 region has 15 residues.

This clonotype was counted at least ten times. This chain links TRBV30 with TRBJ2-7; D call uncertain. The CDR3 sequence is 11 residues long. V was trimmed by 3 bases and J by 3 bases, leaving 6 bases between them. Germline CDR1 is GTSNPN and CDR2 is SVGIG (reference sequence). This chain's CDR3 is CAWSGLYEQYF. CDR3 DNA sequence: TGTGCCTGGAGCGGTCTCTACGAGCAGTACTTC.

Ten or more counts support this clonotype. The CDR3 region is CASSLSTTRDEQFF. The CDR3 DNA reads as TGTGCCAGCAGCTTATCTACCACTCGGGATGAGCAGTTCTTC. This sequence joins TRBV7-2 and TRBJ2-1; no reliable D call. Germline V gene data show CDR1 as SGHTA and CDR2 as FQGNSA. The CDR3 sequence is 14 residues long. With 2 bases removed from V and 8 bases from J, the gap between germline ends came to 13 bases. Combining the CDR3 with reference TRBV7-2 and TRBJ2-1 gives the whole variable domain GAGVSQSPSNKVTEKGKDVELRCDPISGHTALYWYRQSLGQGLEFLIYFQGNSAPDKSGLPSDRFSAERTGGSVSTLTIQRTQQEDSAVYLCASSLSTTRDEQFFGPGTRLTVL.

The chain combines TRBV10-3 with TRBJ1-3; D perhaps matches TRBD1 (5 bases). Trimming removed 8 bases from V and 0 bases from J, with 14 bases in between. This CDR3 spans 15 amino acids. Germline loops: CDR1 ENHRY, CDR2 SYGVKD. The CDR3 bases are TGTGCCATCTCGAGGGGCGAAAGCTCTGGAAACACCATATATTTT. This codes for CAISRGESSGNTIYF.

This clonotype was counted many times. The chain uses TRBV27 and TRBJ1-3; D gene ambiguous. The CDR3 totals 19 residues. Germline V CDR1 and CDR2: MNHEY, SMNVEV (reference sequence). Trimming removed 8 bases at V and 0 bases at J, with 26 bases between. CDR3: CASAPRVPWAGASGNTIYF. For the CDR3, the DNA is TGTGCCAGCGCGCCCCGGGTCCCTTGGGCAGGAGCCTCTGGAAACACCATATATTTT.

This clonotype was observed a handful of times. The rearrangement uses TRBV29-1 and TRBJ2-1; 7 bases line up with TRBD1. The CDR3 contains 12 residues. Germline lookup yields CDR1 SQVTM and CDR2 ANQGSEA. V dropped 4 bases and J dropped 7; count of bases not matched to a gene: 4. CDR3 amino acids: CSVGQGKNEQFF. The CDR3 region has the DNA TGCAGCGTTGGACAGGGAAAAAATGAGCAGTTCTTC.

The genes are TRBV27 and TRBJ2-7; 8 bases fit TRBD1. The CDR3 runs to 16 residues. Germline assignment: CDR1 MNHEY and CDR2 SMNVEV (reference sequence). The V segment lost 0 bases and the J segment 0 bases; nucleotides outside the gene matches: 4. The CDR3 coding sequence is TGTGCCAGCAGTTTATCGTGGGACAGGAGCTCCTACGAGCAGTACTTC. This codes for CASSLSWDRSSYEQYF.

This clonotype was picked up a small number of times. The CDR3 loop reads CASSFPTDPEKLFF. The DNA for the CDR3 is TGTGCCAGCAGTTTCCCGACGGACCCAGAAAAACTGTTTTTT. V usage is TRBV7-9 and J usage is TRBJ1-4, with D unclear. CDR3 length: 14 amino acids. Germline V gene lookup returns CDR1 SEHNR and CDR2 FQNEAQ (reference sequence). Trimming took off 6 bases at V and 8 bases at J, with 16 bases between the two ends.

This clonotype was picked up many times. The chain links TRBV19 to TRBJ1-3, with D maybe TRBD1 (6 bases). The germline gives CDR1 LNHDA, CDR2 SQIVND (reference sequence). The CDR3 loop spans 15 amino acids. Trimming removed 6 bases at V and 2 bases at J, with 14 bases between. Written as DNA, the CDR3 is TGTGCCAGTAGACCCGTGGACAGAACTGGAAACACCATATATTTT. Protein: CASRPVDRTGNTIYF.

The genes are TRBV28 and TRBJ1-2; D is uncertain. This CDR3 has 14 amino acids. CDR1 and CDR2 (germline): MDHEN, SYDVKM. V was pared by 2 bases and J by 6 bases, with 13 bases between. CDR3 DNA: TGTGCCAGCAGTTTAATGGCGACTGCGGATGGCTACACCTTC. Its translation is CASSLMATADGYTF.

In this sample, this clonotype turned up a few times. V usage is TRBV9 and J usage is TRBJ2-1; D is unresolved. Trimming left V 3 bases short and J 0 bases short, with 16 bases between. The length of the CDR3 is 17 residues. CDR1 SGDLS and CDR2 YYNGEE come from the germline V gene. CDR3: CASSAQTAQLSYNEQFF. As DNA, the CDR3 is TGTGCCAGCAGCGCCCAGACTGCGCAACTCTCCTACAATGAGCAGTTCTTC.

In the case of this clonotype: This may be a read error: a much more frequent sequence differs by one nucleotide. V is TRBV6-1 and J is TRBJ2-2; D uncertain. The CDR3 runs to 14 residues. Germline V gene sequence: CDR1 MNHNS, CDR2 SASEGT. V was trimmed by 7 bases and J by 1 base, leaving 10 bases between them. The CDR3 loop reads CASNPTVNTGELFF. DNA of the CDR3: TGTGCCAGCAACCCGACGGTGAACACCGGGGAGCTGTTTTTT.

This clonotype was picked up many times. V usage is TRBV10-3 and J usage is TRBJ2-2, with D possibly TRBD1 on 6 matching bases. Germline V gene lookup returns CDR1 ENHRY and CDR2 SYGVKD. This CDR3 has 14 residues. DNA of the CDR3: TGTACCACCAACAGGGTTGGAGGAACCGGGGAGCTGTTTTTT. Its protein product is CTTNRVGGTGELFF.

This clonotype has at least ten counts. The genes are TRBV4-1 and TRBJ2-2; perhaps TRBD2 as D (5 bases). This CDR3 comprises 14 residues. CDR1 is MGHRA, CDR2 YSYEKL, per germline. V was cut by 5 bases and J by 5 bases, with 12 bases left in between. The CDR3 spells CASSARTETGELFF. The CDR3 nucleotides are TGCGCCAGCAGCGCTCGGACTGAAACCGGGGAGCTGTTTTTT.

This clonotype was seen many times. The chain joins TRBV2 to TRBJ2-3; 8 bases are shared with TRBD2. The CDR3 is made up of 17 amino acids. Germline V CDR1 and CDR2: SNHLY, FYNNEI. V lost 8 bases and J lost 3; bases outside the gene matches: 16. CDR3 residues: CASLGSGTEWGTDTQYF. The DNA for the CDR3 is TGTGCCAGCTTGGGTAGCGGGACGGAGTGGGGGACAGATACGCAGTATTTT.

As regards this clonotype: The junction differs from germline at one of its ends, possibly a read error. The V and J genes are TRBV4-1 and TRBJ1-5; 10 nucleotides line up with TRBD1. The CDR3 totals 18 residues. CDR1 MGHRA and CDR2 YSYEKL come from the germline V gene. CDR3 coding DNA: TGCACCAGCAGCCATTATGGGACAGGGGAAAGGGAAGATCAGCCCCAGCATTTT. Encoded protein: CTSSHYGTGEREDQPQHF.

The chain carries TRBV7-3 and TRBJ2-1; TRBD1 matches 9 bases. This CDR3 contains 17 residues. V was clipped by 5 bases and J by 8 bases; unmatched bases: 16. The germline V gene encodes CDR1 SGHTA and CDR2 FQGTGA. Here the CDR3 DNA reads TGTGCCAGCAGCGATTCGGACAGGGGACCACAGGGCTATGAGCAGTTCTTC. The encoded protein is CASSDSDRGPQGYEQFF. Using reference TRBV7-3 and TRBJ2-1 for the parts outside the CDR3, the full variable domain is GAGVSQTPSNKVTEKGKYVELRCDPISGHTALYWYRQSLGQGPEFLIYFQGTGAADDSGLPNDRFFAVRPEGSVSTLKIQRTERGDSAVYLCASSDSDRGPQGYEQFFGPGTRLTVL.

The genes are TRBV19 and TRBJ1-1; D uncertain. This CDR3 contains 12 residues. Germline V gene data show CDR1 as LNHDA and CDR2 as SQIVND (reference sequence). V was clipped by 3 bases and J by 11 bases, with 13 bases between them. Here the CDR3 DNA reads TGTGCCAGTAGTATTGCCTCAAACGGGGCTTTCTTT. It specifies CASSIASNGAFF. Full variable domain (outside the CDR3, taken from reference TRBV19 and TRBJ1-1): DGGITQSPKYLFRKEGQNVTLSCEQNLNHDAMYWYRQDPGQGLRLIYYSQIVNDFQKGDIAEGYSVSREKKESFPLTVTSAQKNPTAFYLCASSIASNGAFFGQGTRLTVV.

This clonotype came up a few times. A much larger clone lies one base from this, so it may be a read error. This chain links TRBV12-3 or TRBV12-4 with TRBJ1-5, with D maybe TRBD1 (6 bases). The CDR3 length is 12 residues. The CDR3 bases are TGTGCCGGCAGTCGAGGGGGTCAGCCCCAGCATTTT. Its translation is CAGSRGGQPQHF.

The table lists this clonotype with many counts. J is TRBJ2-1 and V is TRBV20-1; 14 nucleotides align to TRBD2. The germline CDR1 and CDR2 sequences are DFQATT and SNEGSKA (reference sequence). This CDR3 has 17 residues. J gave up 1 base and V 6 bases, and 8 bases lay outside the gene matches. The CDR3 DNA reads TGCAGTGCCAGGACTAGCGGGGGGATGCGGTCCTACAATGAGCAGTTCTTC. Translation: CSARTSGGMRSYNEQFF.

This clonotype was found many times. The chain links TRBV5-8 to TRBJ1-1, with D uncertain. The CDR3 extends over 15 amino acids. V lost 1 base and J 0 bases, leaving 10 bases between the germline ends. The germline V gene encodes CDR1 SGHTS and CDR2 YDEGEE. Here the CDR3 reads CASSLLGRMNTEAFF. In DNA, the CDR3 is TGTGCCAGCAGCTTGTTAGGGAGGATGAACACTGAAGCTTTCTTT.

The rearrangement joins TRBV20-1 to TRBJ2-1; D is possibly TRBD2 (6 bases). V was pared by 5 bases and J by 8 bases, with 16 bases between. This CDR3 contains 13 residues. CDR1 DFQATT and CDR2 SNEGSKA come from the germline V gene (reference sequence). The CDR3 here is CSASPGEAHEQFF. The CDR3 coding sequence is TGCAGTGCTTCCCCGGGAGAGGCCCATGAGCAGTTCTTC.

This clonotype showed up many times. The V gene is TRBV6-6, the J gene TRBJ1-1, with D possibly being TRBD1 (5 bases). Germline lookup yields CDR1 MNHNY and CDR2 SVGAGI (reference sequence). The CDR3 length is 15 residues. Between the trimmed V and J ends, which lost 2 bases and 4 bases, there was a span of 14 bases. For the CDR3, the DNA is TGTGCCAGCAGTTACGGGACGGTCAGGAGCACTGAAGCTTTCTTT. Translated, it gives CASSYGTVRSTEAFF.

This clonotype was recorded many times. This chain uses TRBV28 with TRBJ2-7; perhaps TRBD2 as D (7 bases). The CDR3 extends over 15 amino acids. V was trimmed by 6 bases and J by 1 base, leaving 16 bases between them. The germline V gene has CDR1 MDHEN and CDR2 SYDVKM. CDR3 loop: CASRGGAGRSYEQYF. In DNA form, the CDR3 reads TGTGCCAGCAGGGGGGGGGCAGGACGGTCCTACGAGCAGTACTTC.

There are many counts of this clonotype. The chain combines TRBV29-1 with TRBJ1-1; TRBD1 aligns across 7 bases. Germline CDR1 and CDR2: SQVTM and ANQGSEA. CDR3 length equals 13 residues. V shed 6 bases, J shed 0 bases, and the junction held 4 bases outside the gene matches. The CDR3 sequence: CSVGTAMNTEAFF. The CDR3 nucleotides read TGCAGCGTAGGGACAGCGATGAACACTGAAGCTTTCTTT.

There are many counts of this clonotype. The CDR3: CASSPDTYNEQFF. The CDR3 DNA sequence: TGTGCCAGCAGCCCAGACACCTACAATGAGCAGTTCTTC. V usage is TRBV11-2 and J usage is TRBJ2-1; D remains ambiguous. The CDR3 runs to 13 residues. Deletions cut 5 bases from V and 2 bases from J, with 7 bases between. Germline lookup yields CDR1 SGHAT and CDR2 FQNNGV.

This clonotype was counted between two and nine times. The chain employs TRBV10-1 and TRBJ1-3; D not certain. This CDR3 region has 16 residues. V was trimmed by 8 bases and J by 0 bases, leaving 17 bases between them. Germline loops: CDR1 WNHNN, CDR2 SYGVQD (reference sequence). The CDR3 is CASSVGQPFSGNTIYF. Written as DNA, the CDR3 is TGCGCCAGCTCGGTCGGGCAGCCCTTCTCTGGAAACACCATATATTTT.

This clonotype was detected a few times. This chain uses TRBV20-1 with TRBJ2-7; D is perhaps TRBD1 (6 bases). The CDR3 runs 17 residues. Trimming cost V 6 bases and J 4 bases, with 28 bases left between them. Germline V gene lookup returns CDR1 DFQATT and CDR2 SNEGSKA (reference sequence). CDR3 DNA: TGCAGTGCCCGGGCCGGACCACTCAAAAAGGGACAATACGAGCAGTACTTC. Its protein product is CSARAGPLKKGQYEQYF.

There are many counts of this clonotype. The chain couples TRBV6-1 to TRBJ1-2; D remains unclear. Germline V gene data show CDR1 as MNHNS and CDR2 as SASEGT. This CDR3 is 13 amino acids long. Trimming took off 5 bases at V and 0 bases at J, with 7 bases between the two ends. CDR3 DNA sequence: TGTGCCAGCAGTTATCCGTCTAACTATGGCTACACCTTC. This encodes CASSYPSNYGYTF.

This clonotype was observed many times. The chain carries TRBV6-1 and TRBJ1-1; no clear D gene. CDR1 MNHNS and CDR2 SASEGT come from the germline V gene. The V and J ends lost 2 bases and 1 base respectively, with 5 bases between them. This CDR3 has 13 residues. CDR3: CASSERGNTEAFF. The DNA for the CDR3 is TGTGCCAGCAGTGAACGGGGGAACACTGAAGCTTTCTTT.

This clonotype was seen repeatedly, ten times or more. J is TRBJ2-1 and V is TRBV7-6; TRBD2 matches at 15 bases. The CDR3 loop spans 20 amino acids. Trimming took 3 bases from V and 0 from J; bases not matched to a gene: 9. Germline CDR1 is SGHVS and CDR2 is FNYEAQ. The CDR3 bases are TGTGCCAGCAGCTTCGACAGGGGACTAGCGGGAGGTTACTCCTACAATGAGCAGTTCTTC. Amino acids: CASSFDRGLAGGYSYNEQFF. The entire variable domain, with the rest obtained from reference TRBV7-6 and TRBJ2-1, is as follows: GAGVSQSPRYKVTKRGQDVALRCDPISGHVSLYWYRQALGQGPEFLTYFNYEAQQDKSGLPNDRFSAERPEGSISTLTIQRTEQRDSAMYRCASSFDRGLAGGYSYNEQFFGPGTRLTVL.

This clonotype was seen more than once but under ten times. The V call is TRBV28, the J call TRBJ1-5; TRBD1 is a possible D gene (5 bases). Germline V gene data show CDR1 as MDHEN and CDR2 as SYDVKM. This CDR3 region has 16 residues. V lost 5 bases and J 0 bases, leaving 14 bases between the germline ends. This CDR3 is CASSPVGDHSNQPQHF. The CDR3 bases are TGTGCCAGCAGTCCCGTGGGGGATCATAGCAATCAGCCCCAGCATTTT.